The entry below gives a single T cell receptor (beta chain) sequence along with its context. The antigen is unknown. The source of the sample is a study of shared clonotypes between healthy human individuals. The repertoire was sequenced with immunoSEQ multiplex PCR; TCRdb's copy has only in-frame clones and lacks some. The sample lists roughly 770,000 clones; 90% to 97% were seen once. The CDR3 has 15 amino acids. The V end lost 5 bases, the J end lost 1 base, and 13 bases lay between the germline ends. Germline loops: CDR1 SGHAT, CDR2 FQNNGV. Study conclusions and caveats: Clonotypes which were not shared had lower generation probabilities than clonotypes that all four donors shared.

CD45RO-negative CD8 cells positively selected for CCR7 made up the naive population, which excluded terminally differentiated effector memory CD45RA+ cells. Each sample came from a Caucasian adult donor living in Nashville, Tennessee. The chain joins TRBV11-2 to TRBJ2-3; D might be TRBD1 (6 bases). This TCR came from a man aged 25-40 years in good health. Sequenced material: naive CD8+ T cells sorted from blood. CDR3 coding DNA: TGTGCCAGCAGCCATCCAGGGGCAGGCACAGATACGCAGTATTTT. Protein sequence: CASSHPGAGTDTQYF.